Listed below are T cell receptor beta chains from one sample, sequenced in a study of blood T cells in healthy people across ages. TCRdb passed the 5' RACE reads through MiXCR, listing each CDR3 protein once. The table records 1.8 million or so distinct CDR3 sequences, 35% to 50% of them present only once. The sample taken for sequencing was blood. All receptors derive from a human donor in good health. CDR3s include the opening cysteine and the closing phenylalanine or tryptophan. D genes are given only for firm matches. For some rows the clone size is stated as once, few or many, or as a class when expanded; others skip it.

V,J,D,length,size,DNA,CDR3
TRBV4-3,TRBJ2-3,TRBD2,19,.,TGCGCCAGCAGCCAAGATAGCCTAGCGGGGGGAGTAAGCACAGATACGCAGTATTTT,CASSQDSLAGGVSTDTQYF
TRBV7-2,TRBJ2-5,TRBD1,15,.,TGTGCCAGCAGCTTAGGGGGGACAGGGGTAAAGACCCAGTACTTC,CASSLGGTGVKTQYF
TRBV5-1,TRBJ1-2,TRBD1,16,once,TGCGCCAGCAGCCCGACCGACAGGGGGCTTTACTATGGCTACACCTTC,CASSPTDRGLYYGYTF
TRBV20-1,TRBJ2-5,TRBD2,19,.,TGCAGTGCTAGAATATTTGCTCGGACTAGCGGAGAGTACCAAGAGGCCCAGTACTTC,CSARIFARTSGEYQEAQYF
TRBV4-1,TRBJ2-7,.,15,.,TGCGCCAGCAGCCAAGTTCCGCAGGCTACCTACGAGCAGTACTTC,CASSQVPQATYEQYF
TRBV4-1,TRBJ1-1,TRBD1,16,.,TGCGCCAGCAGCCTTCCAAAGGGGGCCGGGGACACTGAAGCTTTCTTT,CASSLPKGAGDTEAFF
TRBV12-3/TRBV12-4,TRBJ2-3,TRBD2,14,.,TGTGCCAGCAGTTGGACTAGCGTCGCAGATACGCAGTATTTT,CASSWTSVADTQYF
TRBV7-3,TRBJ1-5,.,17,.,TGTGCCAGCAGCTTCTCCGGGGGACGCCGTTACAATCAGCCCCAGCATTTT,CASSFSGGRRYNQPQHF
TRBV20-1,TRBJ1-2,.,15,.,TGCAGTGCTAGAGATCAGTCGGGACAAATCTATGGCTACACCTTC,CSARDQSGQIYGYTF
TRBV20-1,TRBJ2-7,TRBD1,13,.,TGCAGTGCCGGACAGGGGGAACTCTACGAGCAGTACTTC,CSAGQGELYEQYF
TRBV20-1,TRBJ1-6,TRBD1,14,.,TGCAGTGCTTTTAGGACAGGGAACAATTCACCCCTCCACTTT,CSAFRTGNNSPLHF
TRBV6-5,TRBJ2-1,TRBD2,15,.,TGTGCCAGCAGTTACACTAGCGGGGGGTGGGATGAGCAGTTCTTC,CASSYTSGGWDEQFF
TRBV5-1,TRBJ2-1,TRBD1,14,few,TGCGCCAGCAGCCCGACAGGGCCCAACAATGAGCAGTTCTTC,CASSPTGPNNEQFF
TRBV7-9,TRBJ2-3,TRBD2,18,.,TGTGCCAGCAGCTCACCATTTACTAGCGGAGAATACACAGATACGCAGTATTTT,CASSSPFTSGEYTDTQYF
TRBV6-1,TRBJ2-4,.,16,.,TGTGCCAGCAGCTATAAAACTCAGGACGTGGGGAAAGAGCAGTACTTC,CASSYKTQDVGKEQYF
TRBV28,TRBJ1-6,.,14,few,TGTGCCAGCAGTTTAAGGCCGTATAATTCACCCCTCCACTTT,CASSLRPYNSPLHF
TRBV5-1,TRBJ2-5,.,15,.,TGCGCCAGCAGCTTGGGTGATTCCCCCTCCGAGACCCAGTACTTC,CASSLGDSPSETQYF
TRBV6-6,TRBJ2-3,TRBD2,16,.,TGTGCCAGCAGTTACTATCCTAGCGGGAGGACAGATACGCAGTATTTT,CASSYYPSGRTDTQYF
TRBV29-1,TRBJ1-2,.,13,few,TGCAGCGGTCGGGACAAAGAGCGTGATGGCTACACCTTC,CSGRDKERDGYTF
TRBV2,TRBJ2-3,TRBD1,15,.,TGTGCCAGCAGTCCCCGGACAGGGGGCGCAGATACGCAGTATTTT,CASSPRTGGADTQYF
TRBV5-1,TRBJ2-5,.,14,.,TGCGCCAGCAGCGAAGCAGGCAACCAAGAGACCCAGTACTTC,CASSEAGNQETQYF
TRBV6-1,TRBJ1-5,.,13,.,TGTGCCAGCAGCAACCAACGTTGGGAGCCCCAGCATTTT,CASSNQRWEPQHF
TRBV12-3/TRBV12-4,TRBJ2-5,.,11,once,TGTGCCAGCAGGTTAGGGCGGACACAGTACTTC,CASRLGRTQYF
TRBV10-3,TRBJ1-1,TRBD1,13,.,TGTGCCACGCGGGACAGGGAAGTAACTGAAGCTTTCTTT,CATRDREVTEAFF
TRBV7-2,TRBJ2-3,.,14,.,TGTGCCAGCAGCAGCCTCAGGGGGAGGAATACGCAGTATTTT,CASSSLRGRNTQYF
TRBV21-1,TRBJ2-7,.,13,once,TGTGCCAGCAGCAAAGTAGAGTGCTACGAGCAGTACTTC,CASSKVECYEQYF
TRBV15,TRBJ1-1,.,14,few,TGTGCCACCAGCAGAGACAGGACTAACACTGAAGCTTTCTTT,CATSRDRTNTEAFF
TRBV10-3,TRBJ2-5,.,12,.,TGTGCCATCTCCGCGCTTCAAGAGACCCAGTACTTC,CAISALQETQYF
TRBV6-5,TRBJ1-5,.,16,few,TGTGCCAGCAGTCCCTCTAGACAGATTAGCAATCAGCCCCAGCATTTT,CASSPSRQISNQPQHF
TRBV7-3,TRBJ2-3,TRBD1,14,.,TGTGCCAGCAGCACAGGGGGCCTCACAGATACGCAGTATTTT,CASSTGGLTDTQYF
TRBV20-1,TRBJ2-3,TRBD2,18,few,TGCAGTGCTAGAGGTCCTGTCGGGACTAGCGGGGTAACAGATACGCAGTATTTT,CSARGPVGTSGVTDTQYF
TRBV7-9,TRBJ2-7,.,15,.,TGTGCCAGCAGCTCCCGCCGGGACGAAGGCCACGAGCAGTACTTC,CASSSRRDEGHEQYF
TRBV29-1,TRBJ1-2,.,16,once,TGCAGCGTTGAAGGTCGCGGTTCAGGGCCTAACTATGGCTACACCTTC,CSVEGRGSGPNYGYTF
TRBV25-1,TRBJ2-7,.,20,few,TGTGCCAGCAGTGACCCTAACCTTCGCGGAGGGATAAGAGGTAGCTACGAGCAGTACTTC,CASSDPNLRGGIRGSYEQYF
TRBV6-2/TRBV6-3,TRBJ2-7,.,13,few,TGTGCCAGCACCGACGGTAGGGAGGACGAGCAGTACTTC,CASTDGREDEQYF
TRBV29-1,TRBJ1-1,.,11,.,TGCAGCGCCGAGGCGGGAACTGAAGCTTTCTTT,CSAEAGTEAFF
TRBV20-1,TRBJ2-1,.,11,.,TGCAGTGCTAGATCGGATTTAGGGCAGTTCTTC,CSARSDLGQFF
TRBV4-3,TRBJ2-5,.,15,.,TGCGCCAGCAGCCAAGATGTCGGCAGTTCGGAGACCCAGTACTTC,CASSQDVGSSETQYF
TRBV20-1,TRBJ2-1,TRBD2,16,.,TGCAGTGCTAGCCTAGCGGGGGGCCGAAGCTACAATGAGCAGTTCTTC,CSASLAGGRSYNEQFF
TRBV7-9,TRBJ1-2,.,17,.,TGTGCCAGCAGCCCTATGAAGGGAGGGTCTACTAACTATGGCTACACCTTC,CASSPMKGGSTNYGYTF
TRBV4-1,TRBJ2-7,.,17,few,TGCGCCAGCAGCCAAGAACCAGGGGACCGGACCTTGTACGAGCAGTACTTC,CASSQEPGDRTLYEQYF
TRBV10-3,TRBJ2-3,.,13,many,TGTGCCATCAGTGAGAACCCGGCGGGCACGCAGTATTTT,CAISENPAGTQYF
TRBV4-3,TRBJ2-4,TRBD1,15,few,TGCGCCAGCAGCCAAGTGGGGACAGGGAAAAACATTCAGTACTTC,CASSQVGTGKNIQYF
TRBV15,TRBJ1-2,.,17,.,TGTGCCACCAGCCCCTCGTCTACATGGCAGGGCCGGCATGGCTACACCTTC,CATSPSSTWQGRHGYTF
TRBV6-5,TRBJ2-7,TRBD2,13,.,TGTGCCAGTCAGGGACTAGCGGGCTACGAGCAGTACTTC,CASQGLAGYEQYF
TRBV10-3,TRBJ2-3,TRBD1,15,.,TGTGCCATCAGTGATTACGGGACAGCCACAGATACGCAGTATTTT,CAISDYGTATDTQYF
TRBV4-1,TRBJ1-2,.,15,.,TGCGCCAGCAGCCAACAGGACACCTCTAACTATGACTACACCTTC,CASSQQDTSNYDYTF
TRBV5-1,TRBJ2-3,TRBD1,15,.,TGCGCCAGCAGTAACTCGGGACAGGCCACAGATACGCAGTATTTT,CASSNSGQATDTQYF
TRBV15,TRBJ2-6,.,15,few,TGTGCCACCAGCACTAGAGGGGTAAAGGCCAACGTCCTGACTTTC,CATSTRGVKANVLTF
TRBV15,TRBJ2-1,TRBD1,14,few,TGTGCCACCAGCAGACAGAACAGGGGACCTGAGCAGTTCTTC,CATSRQNRGPEQFF
TRBV9,TRBJ2-7,.,14,.,TGTGCCAGCAGCGCAACAGGGTTGGGGTACGAGCAGTACTTC,CASSATGLGYEQYF
TRBV20-1,TRBJ2-2,TRBD2,14,.,TGCAGTGCTCAAGGGCGGGGGAGCACCGGGGAGCTGTTTTTT,CSAQGRGSTGELFF
TRBV3-1,TRBJ1-1,TRBD1,15,once,TGTGCCAGCAGCCAAATCAGGGGGTACGCCACTGAAGCTTTCTTT,CASSQIRGYATEAFF
TRBV3-1,TRBJ1-2,.,14,.,TGTGCCAGCAGCAGGGGCAGACTCAACTATGGCTACACCTTC,CASSRGRLNYGYTF
TRBV20-1,TRBJ1-5,.,16,.,TGCAGTGCTAGACACCCGTTAGGGGGTGGTGGTCAGCCCCAGCATTTT,CSARHPLGGGGQPQHF
TRBV3-1,TRBJ2-1,.,15,.,TGTGCCAGCAGCCAAGCACTAGCTTTCTACAATGAGCAGTTCTTC,CASSQALAFYNEQFF
TRBV27,TRBJ2-7,.,10,few,TGTGCCAGCGGCTACAGGGTTCCGTACTTC,CASGYRVPYF
TRBV5-1,TRBJ2-7,.,14,few,TGCGCCAGCAGCTTGCAGGAGGGTTTCTACGAGCAGTACTTC,CASSLQEGFYEQYF
TRBV29-1,TRBJ2-1,TRBD2,16,few,TGCAGCGTTGAAGAGGTAGCGGGGGCTCCTTACAATGAGCAGTTCTTC,CSVEEVAGAPYNEQFF